This T cell receptor (beta chain) emerged from a study of T cell repertoires in cytomegalovirus infection. As for the study in general: Public signatures in TCR beta pointed to CMV infection and matching HLA type. The study's findings and limits: Summed frequency of public TCR beta families distinguished CMV carriers with the relevant HLA.

In TCRdb, the reads were re-called with MiXCR into one record per CDR3 protein. The sample records a few hundred thousand distinct CDR3 sequences, approximately 8.3% being singletons. This clonotype occurred many times. The antigen remains unidentified. CDR3 length: 14 residues. The germline CDR1 and CDR2 sequences are SGHRS and YFSETQ. V lost 4 bases to trimming and J lost 8 bases, with 18 bases between them. The sample consisted of PBMCs. The chain uses TRBV5-1 and TRBJ1-2; D gene uncertain. The TCR comes from a human donor in good health (CMV status not recorded). Some clones in this sample may be carry-over from other donors' samples. The CDR3 bases are TGCGCCAGCAGCCCGGGGTCGGATGGGAGCGGCTACACCTTC. Encoded protein: CASSPGSDGSGYTF.